This is a list of T cell receptor beta chains from one sample in a study of cytomegalovirus exposure and HLA in healthy donors. Assay: immunoSEQ multiplex PCR; the TCRdb copy retains only in-frame clones and omits some. The table records more than 140,000 clones, about 80% of them present only once. The specimen was PBMCs. Source of these receptors: a woman aged 40-49 years in good health and CMV-seronegative. Each CDR3 is given with its conserved first and last residue. Each record gives: clone size, J gene, D gene, V gene, CDR3 protein, CDR3 DNA. D genes are given only for firm matches. A row's size may be missing; if present it is once, few, many or a size class.

size: few; J: TRBJ2-3; D: TRBD1; V: TRBV2; CDR3: CASSGRTGGTDTQYF; DNA: TGTGCCAGCAGTGGAAGGACAGGGGGCACAGATACGCAGTATTTT
size: few; J: TRBJ2-5; D: -; V: TRBV5-5; CDR3: CASSPAGGTGGETQYF; DNA: TGTGCCAGCAGCCCCGCGGGGGGGACAGGCGGAGAGACCCAGTACTTC
size: -; J: TRBJ2-5; D: -; V: TRBV9; CDR3: CAGSVAPQGAGGETQYF; DNA: TGTGCCGGCAGCGTAGCCCCGCAGGGGGCGGGAGGGGAGACCCAGTACTTC
size: few; J: TRBJ2-7; D: TRBD2; V: TRBV27; CDR3: CASSLGLAGGYPYEQYF; DNA: TGTGCCAGCAGCCTCGGACTAGCGGGAGGGTACCCCTACGAGCAGTACTTC
size: -; J: TRBJ2-5; D: TRBD2; V: TRBV30; CDR3: CAWSPRTSGRDQETQYF; DNA: TGTGCCTGGAGTCCCCGGACTAGCGGAAGAGACCAAGAGACCCAGTACTTC
size: -; J: TRBJ2-7; D: -; V: TRBV16; CDR3: CASTPFQGGYEQYF; DNA: TGTGCCAGCACCCCATTCCAGGGTGGCTACGAGCAGTACTTC
size: -; J: TRBJ2-7; D: -; V: TRBV28; CDR3: CASSLAGFGEQYF; DNA: TGTGCCAGCAGTTTAGCAGGGTTCGGCGAGCAGTACTTC
size: once; J: TRBJ2-1; D: -; V: TRBV4-3; CDR3: CASSQMTGPDEQFF; DNA: TGCGCCAGCAGCCAAATGACAGGTCCAGATGAGCAGTTCTTC
size: -; J: TRBJ2-7; D: -; V: TRBV7-9; CDR3: CSSSFVSYEQYF; DNA: TGTTCCAGCAGCTTTGTATCCTACGAGCAGTACTTC
size: -; J: TRBJ2-3; D: -; V: TRBV5-6; CDR3: CASSLASRSIFPRDTQYF; DNA: TGTGCCAGCAGCTTGGCTAGCAGGAGTATTTTCCCCAGAGATACGCAGTATTTT
size: -; J: TRBJ2-1; D: TRBD2; V: TRBV30; CDR3: CAWSVRLAGVDEQFF; DNA: TGTGCCTGGAGTGTGCGTCTAGCGGGAGTCGATGAGCAGTTCTTC